This T cell receptor beta chain was found in a study of T cells in Graves' hyperthyroidism and ophthalmopathy. On the study more broadly: Peripheral blood draws took place at initial diagnosis, ahead of any treatment.

Comments on this clonotype: The antigen is undetermined.

Absent ophthalmopathy progression within 18 months defined stable Graves' hyperthyroidism. Germline V gene lookup returns CDR1 ENHRY and CDR2 SYGVKD. Trimming removed 4 bases at V and 0 bases at J, with 10 bases between. This CDR3 is 14 amino acids long. Study-wide results and limits: Clonotypes that were expanded in thyroid above 0.001 mostly appeared in blood too.

Researchers amplified the TCR beta CDR3 regions from RNA transcripts. RT-PCR in the first round (using the HTBI primer set) targeted the TCR CDR3. TCRdb ran MiXCR on the multiplex PCR reads and lists one entry per CDR3 protein. The data hold hundreds of thousands of distinct CDR3 sequences, with over 35% observed a single time. The sequence derives from a man aged 18 to 30 with Graves' hyperthyroidism. This chain joins TRBV10-3 and TRBJ2-7, with D possibly matching TRBD1 (5 bases). Sequenced material: blood. The CDR3 nucleotides read TGTGCCATCAGTGGGACGGACACCTCCTACGAGCAGTACTTC. It encodes CAISGTDTSYEQYF.